This section outlines one T cell receptor beta chain sequence together with its context. The antigen remains undetermined. Profiled with immunoSEQ multiplex PCR; TCRdb holds only in-frame clones, not every one. The profile shows about 120,000 clones, 70% to 90% of them singletons. CDR3 length: 18 amino acids. After removal of 5 bases from V and 6 bases from J, the junction contained 14 bases not matched to a gene. Germline loops: CDR1 LNHDA, CDR2 SQIVND (reference sequence). These data come from a study of T cell responses to AZD1222 COVID-19 vaccine. The study's findings and limits: There were vaccine-associated CD4 TCRs across spike, dominant at 160-218 and 743-854.

The source of this sequence is an adult in good health. The genes are TRBV19 and TRBJ2-2, with 11 bases lining up with TRBD1. Sample: peripheral blood, taken on day 0 of AZD1222 vaccination. For the CDR3, the DNA is TGTGCCAGTAGTCTGGGACAGGGGGATATATTTGGACCCGGGGAGCTGTTTTTT. It translates to CASSLGQGDIFGPGELFF. Full variable domain (rest looked up from reference TRBV19 and TRBJ2-2): DGGITQSPKYLFRKEGQNVTLSCEQNLNHDAMYWYRQDPGQGLRLIYYSQIVNDFQKGDIAEGYSVSREKKESFPLTVTSAQKNPTAFYLCASSLGQGDIFGPGELFFGEGSRLTVL.